Listed here are 26 T cell receptor beta chains from one sample, sequenced in a study of early T cells in non-severe SARS-CoV-2 infection. TCRdb reanalysed the 5' RACE reads using MiXCR and keeps one entry per CDR3 protein. The sample carries almost 45,000 distinct CDR3 sequences, 5.5% to 6.5% recorded once. The sequencing sample was made of whole blood. These receptor sequences come from an adult who was a healthcare worker with PCR-confirmed SARS-CoV-2 infection or an uninfected control (not recorded which).

CDR3 residues: CAISPPGLAIYEQYF. The CDR3 nucleotides read TGTGCCATCAGTCCCCCTGGTCTAGCAATCTACGAGCAGTACTTC. The chain employs TRBV10-3 and TRBJ2-7; tentative D call: TRBD2 (5 bases). CDR3 length equals 15 residues. Trimming took off 5 bases at V and 3 bases at J, with 17 bases between the two ends. The germline CDR1 and CDR2 sequences are ENHRY and SYGVKD.

This clonotype occurred many times. The chain links TRBV7-2 to TRBJ2-1; maybe TRBD2 (6 bases). The CDR3 sequence is 16 residues long. V lost 1 base and J lost 0, with 10 bases in between. CDR1 SGHTA and CDR2 FQGNSA come from the germline V gene. The CDR3 loop reads CASSLGAGLSYNEQFF. Here the CDR3 DNA reads TGTGCCAGCAGCTTAGGGGCGGGGCTCTCCTACAATGAGCAGTTCTTC.

This clonotype was seen at least ten times. The chain employs TRBV11-2 and TRBJ1-1; D uncertain. V dropped 5 bases and J dropped 8 bases, with 21 bases sitting between them. Germline V gene data show CDR1 as SGHAT and CDR2 as FQNNGV. This CDR3 contains 15 residues. In DNA form, the CDR3 reads TGTGCCAGCAGCCCAGCAACCCCTGAGCGAGAGGAAGCTTTCTTT. It translates to CASSPATPEREEAFF.

This clonotype was seen at least ten times. The V gene is TRBV28, the J gene TRBJ1-4; D not certain. This CDR3 has 18 amino acids. Germline V lookup: CDR1 MDHEN, CDR2 SYDVKM. The V gene lost 10 bases and the J gene lost 0 bases, with 24 bases spanning the gap. The CDR3 here is CATTPLAATPATNEKLFF. CDR3 DNA sequence: TGTGCCACAACCCCCCTGGCAGCGACCCCTGCAACTAATGAAAAACTGTTTTTT.

The chain employs TRBV19 and TRBJ2-2, with 8 bases identical to TRBD1. Germline assignment: CDR1 LNHDA and CDR2 SQIVND (reference sequence). The CDR3 loop spans 14 amino acids. Trimming cost V 7 bases and J 1 base; bases outside gene matches: 2. The CDR3 DNA sequence: TGTGCCAGTATCAGGGGGCTGAACACCGGGGAGCTGTTTTTT. Its translation: CASIRGLNTGELFF.

Many counts were recorded for this clonotype. V usage is TRBV10-3 and J usage is TRBJ1-6; D uncertain. Germline CDR1 and CDR2: ENHRY and SYGVKD. The V end lost 2 bases, the J end lost 7 bases, and 15 bases lay between the germline ends. This CDR3 comprises 16 residues. The CDR3 here is CAISEKTVEQNSPLHF. For the CDR3, the DNA is TGTGCCATCAGTGAGAAGACGGTAGAACAAAATTCACCCCTCCACTTT.

This clonotype has at least ten counts. The CDR3 sequence: CASTYSSQANSPLHF. The CDR3 DNA follows: TGTGCCAGCACCTATTCGTCTCAGGCTAATTCACCCCTCCACTTT. J is TRBJ1-6 and V is TRBV12-3 or TRBV12-4; D is unclear. The V gene lost 7 bases and the J gene lost 6 bases, with 16 bases spanning the gap. The CDR3 runs to 15 residues.

This clonotype was detected ten times or more. The chain is built from TRBV7-9 and TRBJ2-1, with no clear D. The CDR3 consists of 12 residues. V was trimmed by 5 bases and J by 8 bases, leaving 10 bases between them. Germline V CDR1 and CDR2: SEHNR, FQNEAQ (reference sequence). The CDR3 is CASSIEVDEQFF. DNA for the CDR3: TGTGCCAGCAGCATTGAGGTCGATGAGCAGTTCTTC.

This clonotype was counted at least ten times. This chain links TRBV6-5 with TRBJ2-5, with TRBD1 as a possible D gene (6 bases). There are 15 residues in the CDR3. Trimming left V 2 bases short and J 1 base short, with 11 bases between. Germline CDR1 and CDR2: MNHEY and SVGAGI. For the CDR3, the DNA is TGTGCCAGCAGTTACAGGCAGGGGTCCCAAGAGACCCAGTACTTC. Translated: CASSYRQGSQETQYF.

This clonotype showed up just a few times. The chain combines TRBV6-1 with TRBJ1-5; D gene unclear. The V end was cut by 8 bases, the J end by 0 bases, with 11 bases between. The CDR3 is 14 residues long. In germline, CDR1 is MNHNS, CDR2 SASEGT. CDR3 coding DNA: TGTGCCAGCTTACCTATCGATAGCAATCAGCCCCAGCATTTT. As protein: CASLPIDSNQPQHF.

This clonotype was counted a few times. CDR3 DNA sequence: TGTGCCAGCAGCCCAGGACAGTCTGGGGCCAACGTCCTGACTTTC. Amino acid sequence: CASSPGQSGANVLTF. This rearrangement joins TRBV28 to TRBJ2-6, with D possibly being TRBD1 (6 bases). Germline CDR1 reads MDHEN; CDR2 reads SYDVKM. This CDR3 contains 15 residues. Trimming shortened V by 6 bases and J by 1 base, and 10 bases separated the two germline ends.

This clonotype appeared many times. The CDR3: CASSLVQGDGYTF. In DNA form, the CDR3 reads TGTGCCAGCAGCTTAGTGCAGGGGGACGGCTACACCTTC. This sequence joins TRBV7-6 and TRBJ1-2, with TRBD1 matching over 7 bases. Germline V gives CDR1 SGHVS, CDR2 FNYEAQ. The CDR3 has 13 residues. The J segment lost 8 bases and the V segment lost 1 base, leaving 4 bases of the junction unmatched.

There are many counts of this clonotype. The chain combines TRBV19 with TRBJ1-5, with D unresolved. Trimming shortened V by 8 bases and J by 0 bases, and 17 bases separated the two germline ends. The CDR3 sequence is 16 residues long. Germline lookup yields CDR1 LNHDA and CDR2 SQIVND (reference sequence). CDR3 sequence reads: CASGTGSLYSNQPQHF. The CDR3 DNA is TGTGCCAGTGGAACCGGAAGTTTGTATAGCAATCAGCCCCAGCATTTT.

The genes are TRBV5-4 and TRBJ2-3; a weak D match, TRBD2 (6 bases). The germline gives CDR1 SGHNT, CDR2 YYREEE (reference sequence). This CDR3 spans 14 amino acids. V lost 4 bases and J 2 bases, leaving 11 bases between the germline ends. CDR3 loop: CASSQRAYTDTQYF. CDR3 coding DNA: TGTGCCAGCAGCCAGCGGGCCTACACAGATACGCAGTATTTT.

This clonotype appeared many times. V is TRBV12-3 or TRBV12-4 and J is TRBJ1-5, with 7 positions matching TRBD1. V lost 6 bases, J lost 2 bases, and 7 bases stayed unmatched. This CDR3 contains 15 residues. The CDR3 protein is CASRLTGMGNQPQHF. Written as DNA, the CDR3 is TGTGCCAGCAGGTTGACAGGGATGGGCAATCAGCCCCAGCATTTT.

This clonotype was seen more than once but under ten times. The rearrangement uses TRBV27 and TRBJ1-1; D remains ambiguous. This CDR3 is built from 17 residues. V dropped 3 bases and J dropped 5 bases, with 22 bases sitting between them. Germline CDR1 and CDR2: MNHEY and SMNVEV (reference sequence). The CDR3 DNA sequence: TGTGCCAGCAGTTTGATCCCCCCCGGGGAGGTAGAGACTGAAGCTTTCTTT. Translation: CASSLIPPGEVETEAFF.

In this sample, this clonotype turned up many times. The chain recombines TRBV11-3 with TRBJ2-1; D is perhaps TRBD2 (6 bases). This CDR3 comprises 15 residues. The V gene lost 0 bases and the J gene lost 4 bases, with 10 bases spanning the gap. Germline CDR1 is SGHNT and CDR2 is YENEEA. In DNA, the CDR3 is TGTGCCAGCAGCTTAGAGTCTAGCGCTTACAATGAGCAGTTCTTC. It codes for CASSLESSAYNEQFF. The entire variable domain, with the rest obtained from reference TRBV11-3 and TRBJ2-1, is as follows: EAGVVQSPRYKIIEKKQPVAFWCNPISGHNTLYWYLQNLGQGPELLIRYENEEAVDDSQLPKDRFSAERLKGVDSTLKIQPAELGDSAVYLCASSLESSAYNEQFFGPGTRLTVL.

The CDR3 loop is CASSPRLAGGIDEQFF. The CDR3 nucleotides are TGTGCCAGCAGCCCCAGACTAGCGGGGGGGATCGATGAGCAGTTCTTC. This rearrangement joins TRBV7-2 to TRBJ2-1; 14 positions match TRBD2. Germline CDR1 reads SGHTA; CDR2 reads FQGNSA. V dropped 5 bases and J dropped 8; count of bases not matched to a gene: 8. The CDR3 has 16 residues.

This clonotype was detected many times. The chain links TRBV5-6 to TRBJ1-2; unclear D gene. This CDR3 comprises 15 residues. CDR1 SGHDT and CDR2 YYEEEE come from the germline V gene. The V and J ends lost 2 bases and 4 bases respectively, with 15 bases between them. The CDR3 loop is CASSLVRAYSYGYTF. The CDR3 DNA sequence: TGTGCCAGCAGCTTAGTGAGAGCCTATTCCTATGGCTACACCTTC.

The chain employs TRBV11-2 and TRBJ2-2, with D uncertain. The ends were cut back, 0 bases at V and 3 bases at J, with 11 bases in the middle. The CDR3 is made up of 16 amino acids. Germline values: CDR1 SGHAT, CDR2 FQNNGV. The CDR3, as DNA: TGTGCCAGCAGCTTAGAGCTCTTACGGGACACCGGGGAGCTGTTTTTT. It encodes CASSLELLRDTGELFF.

The chain couples TRBV20-1 to TRBJ1-5, with D possibly matching TRBD1 (6 bases). The CDR3 covers 14 residues. Germline loops: CDR1 DFQATT, CDR2 SNEGSKA (reference sequence). The ends were cut back, 6 bases at V and 4 bases at J, with 16 bases in the middle. CDR3 residues: CSATFGGRNQPQHF. The CDR3, as DNA: TGCAGTGCCACCTTCGGGGGGCGAAATCAGCCCCAGCATTTT.

The rearrangement uses TRBV12-3 or TRBV12-4 and TRBJ2-4; 8 bases fit TRBD1. The CDR3 covers 14 residues. Trimming took 6 bases from V and 8 from J; bases not matched to a gene: 9. Written as DNA, the CDR3 is TGTGCCAGCAGCCCTGGACAGGGCGCGCACATTCAGTACTTC. Protein product: CASSPGQGAHIQYF.

V is TRBV18 and J is TRBJ2-1; 7 nucleotides line up with TRBD2. Trimming at V came to 4 bases and at J to 2 bases, leaving 5 bases not matched to a gene. CDR1 is KGHSH, CDR2 LQKENI, per germline. This CDR3 contains 15 residues. The CDR3 DNA reads as TGTGCCAGCTCACGAAGCAGCGGGGCCTACAATGAGCAGTTCTTC. It translates to CASSRSSGAYNEQFF.

This clonotype was observed a handful of times. This rearrangement joins TRBV7-8 to TRBJ2-5; 10 nucleotides agree with TRBD1. V gave up 3 bases and J gave up 5 bases; unmatched junction bases: 6. From germline, CDR1 is SGHVS and CDR2 FQNEAQ. This CDR3 spans 15 amino acids. DNA for the CDR3: TGTGCCAGCAGCTTGAGGACAGGGGGAGGGGAGACCCAGTACTTC. Amino acids: CASSLRTGGGETQYF.

This clonotype has a count of ten or more. This chain links TRBV7-2 with TRBJ1-4; D is undetermined. Germline V CDR1 and CDR2: SGHTA, FQGNSA. This CDR3 region has 14 residues. Between the trimmed V and J ends, which lost 4 bases and 10 bases, there was a span of 16 bases. CDR3 DNA sequence: TGTGCCAGCAGCTCCACTGGGGAGTTAGGAAAACTGTTTTTT. Translation gives CASSSTGELGKLFF.

The V call is TRBV5-1, the J call TRBJ2-3; D is uncertain. Deletions cut 4 bases from V and 5 bases from J, with 14 bases between. This CDR3 spans 14 amino acids. Germline V gene data show CDR1 as SGHRS and CDR2 as YFSETQ. The CDR3 sequence is CASSPGNLGDTQYF. The CDR3 bases are TGCGCCAGCAGCCCTGGGAATTTGGGAGATACGCAGTATTTT.